The 25 T cell receptor beta chains below were found in one sample sequenced in a study of OX40 agonist ivuxolimab in advanced cancers. Produced via immunoSEQ multiplex PCR; TCRdb's table is partial and in-frame only. The sample carries more than 60,000 clones, approximately 87% recorded once. The material sequenced was CD4+ or CD8+ T cells sorted from blood, taken in a trial of the OX40 agonist ivuxolimab. All receptors come from an adult with an advanced solid tumor such as melanoma, head and neck, liver or kidney cancer.

The chain employs TRBV9 and TRBJ1-1; D not resolved. This CDR3 has 14 residues. V was cut by 1 base and J by 1 base, with 8 bases left in between. Germline CDR1 reads SGDLS; CDR2 reads YYNGEE. In nucleotides, the CDR3 is TGTGCCAGCAGCGTACGGACGGGGAACACTGAAGCTTTCTTT. It codes for CASSVRTGNTEAFF.

The chain combines TRBV27 with TRBJ2-1; tentative D call: TRBD2 (6 bases). The V and J ends lost 5 bases and 6 bases respectively, with 17 bases between them. Germline loops: CDR1 MNHEY, CDR2 SMNVEV (reference sequence). This CDR3 comprises 15 residues. In nucleotides, the CDR3 is TGTGCCAGCAGTAGAGCTCAAGGAGCGGGCAATGAGCAGTTCTTC. It codes for CASSRAQGAGNEQFF.

This chain connects TRBV30 to TRBJ2-7; perhaps D is TRBD1 or TRBD2 (5 bases each). Looked up from germline, CDR1 is GTSNPN and CDR2 is SVGIG (reference sequence). Deletions cut 3 bases from V and 4 bases from J, with 10 bases between. The CDR3 spans 12 residues. CDR3: CAWRVGVYEQYF. The CDR3 coding sequence is TGTGCCTGGAGGGTGGGGGTTTACGAGCAGTACTTC.

In nucleotides, the CDR3 is TGTGCCAGCTCACCAGGGAAGGACTATGGCTACACCTTC. Translation gives CASSPGKDYGYTF. The chain uses TRBV18 and TRBJ1-2; the D is unclear. V lost 2 bases and J lost 3, with 7 bases in between. Germline CDR1 is KGHSH and CDR2 is LQKENI. The length of the CDR3 is 13 residues.

The chain uses TRBV11-3 and TRBJ1-1; D ambiguous. This CDR3 has 14 amino acids. Trimming pared 1 base from V and 6 bases from J, leaving 12 bases between. Germline loops: CDR1 SGHNT, CDR2 YENEEA. The CDR3 region has the DNA TGTGCCAGCAGCTTAGGTCGGGGTGCCGCTGAAGCTTTCTTT. Its protein product is CASSLGRGAAEAFF.

V usage is TRBV28 and J usage is TRBJ2-7; 11 nucleotides agree with TRBD2. V lost 4 bases to trimming and J lost 6 bases; unmatched junction nucleotides: 2. Germline CDR1 MDHEN, CDR2 SYDVKM. This CDR3 spans 13 amino acids. CDR3 coding DNA: TGTGCCAGCAGTTCCGGACTAGCGGGCGAGCAGTACTTC. It yields the protein CASSSGLAGEQYF.

Regarding this clone: Different DNA sequences within this sample yield the same CDR3. The V call is TRBV10-2, the J call TRBJ1-5; 10 positions agree with TRBD1. After removal of 6 bases from V and 4 bases from J, the junction contained 3 bases not matched to a gene. Germline-derived CDR1 and CDR2 are WSHSY and SAAADI. This CDR3 is 14 amino acids long. The CDR3 DNA reads TGCGCCAGCAGGAGGGGACAGGGGAATCAGCCCCAGCATTTT. Amino acids: CASRRGQGNQPQHF.

This chain connects TRBV28 to TRBJ2-6; D may be TRBD1 (5 bases). CDR1 and CDR2 (germline): MDHEN, SYDVKM. This CDR3 contains 16 residues. Trimming removed 5 bases at V and 4 bases at J, with 15 bases between. The CDR3 loop is CASSPRVGVGANVLTF. In DNA form, the CDR3 reads TGTGCCAGCAGTCCCCGGGTAGGGGTCGGGGCCAACGTCCTGACTTTC.

The J gene is TRBJ1-1, the V gene TRBV9; D gene unclear. Germline V gene data show CDR1 as SGDLS and CDR2 as YYNGEE. The CDR3 contains 13 residues. With 0 bases removed from V and 2 bases from J, the gap between germline ends came to 5 bases. The DNA of the CDR3 is TGTGCCAGCAGCGTAGTTCACAACACTGAAGCTTTCTTT. Its translation: CASSVVHNTEAFF.

This chain links TRBV28 with TRBJ1-6, with 7 bases matching TRBD1. Per the germline V gene, CDR1 is MDHEN and CDR2 is SYDVKM. The CDR3 consists of 15 residues. Trimming at V came to 5 bases and at J to 5 bases, leaving 6 bases not matched to a gene. The CDR3 DNA follows: TGTGCCAGCAGTCCCCGGGACAGAGATAATTCACCCCTCCACTTT. It yields the protein CASSPRDRDNSPLHF.

The chain carries TRBV19 and TRBJ1-2; TRBD1 is a possible D gene (6 bases). The V and J ends lost 2 bases and 0 bases respectively, with 16 bases between them. The CDR3 runs 17 residues. Germline CDR1 reads LNHDA; CDR2 reads SQIVND (reference sequence). CDR3 loop: CASSITGGDLSNYGYTF. The CDR3 region has the DNA TGTGCCAGTAGTATAACGGGGGGCGACCTGTCTAACTATGGCTACACCTTC.

The chain links TRBV30 to TRBJ1-2; D remains ambiguous. Between the trimmed V and J ends, which lost 5 bases and 8 bases, there was a span of 18 bases. CDR3 size: 13 residues. Germline assignment: CDR1 GTSNPN and CDR2 SVGIG (reference sequence). CDR3 coding DNA: TGTGCCTGGGAATATGGCAGCGCAAGAGGCTACACCTTC. Its translation: CAWEYGSARGYTF.

This rearrangement joins TRBV5-1 to TRBJ2-1, with 11 nucleotides matching TRBD2. V gave up 2 bases and J gave up 7 bases; unmatched junction bases: 2. From germline, CDR1 is SGHRS and CDR2 YFSETQ. This CDR3 spans 14 amino acids. The CDR3 nucleotides are TGCGCCAGCAGCTTTAGCGGGAGGGGAAATGAGCAGTTCTTC. Encoded protein: CASSFSGRGNEQFF.

The chain links TRBV7-2 to TRBJ2-2; 7 positions match TRBD1. Germline V gene lookup returns CDR1 SGHTA and CDR2 FQGNSA. This CDR3 comprises 15 residues. J lost 4 bases, V lost 6 bases, and 8 bases had no gene match. CDR3 sequence (DNA): TGTGCCAGCAGTCCAACCGGGACAGCCACCGGGGAGCTGTTTTTT. It yields the protein CASSPTGTATGELFF.

The sample holds one count of this clone. Because the CDR3 is missing its conserved closing phenylalanine or tryptophan, this is likely a read error. The chain links TRBV5-5 to TRBJ1-2; 9 nucleotides line up with TRBD1. The CDR3 is made up of 16 amino acids. The germline CDR1 and CDR2 sequences are SGHKS and YYEKEE (reference sequence). V lost 3 bases and J lost 1; bases outside the gene matches: 7. The CDR3 sequence: CASSSTGTGHNYGYTL. The CDR3 DNA is TGTGCCAGCAGCTCCACCGGGACAGGGCATAACTATGGCTACACCCTC.

CDR3 nucleotide sequence: TGTGCCAGCACCCGACCCGGGGTATATAATTCACCCCTCCACTTT. It translates to CASTRPGVYNSPLHF. The J gene is TRBJ1-6, the V gene TRBV7-9; D is ambiguous. CDR3 size: 15 residues. Germline lookup yields CDR1 SEHNR and CDR2 FQNEAQ (reference sequence). Trimming shortened V by 7 bases and J by 4 bases, and 14 bases separated the two germline ends.

CDR3: CASSVRGAGGQETQYF. The CDR3 DNA reads as TGTGCCAGCAGTGTCCGGGGAGCGGGAGGACAAGAGACCCAGTACTTC. This sequence joins TRBV28 and TRBJ2-5; 9 bases agree with TRBD2. V shed 5 bases and J 2 bases; nucleotides not matched to a gene: 9. Germline CDR1 and CDR2: MDHEN and SYDVKM. The CDR3 runs to 16 residues.

For this clone: At one of its ends the junction is not consistent with the germline gene, which may arise from a read error. The rearrangement links TRBV4-1 to TRBJ2-2, with D possibly being TRBD2 (6 bases). This CDR3 spans 18 amino acids. The germline gives CDR1 MGHRA, CDR2 YSYEKL. CDR3 protein: CASSKDFAGRPNTGELFF. The CDR3 DNA reads as TGCGCCAGCAGCAAAGACTTTGCGGGGCGACCGAACACCGGGGAGCTGTTTTTT.

Points on this clone: The CDR3 end shows no conserved phenylalanine or tryptophan, and so a read error is likely. The chain carries TRBV5-1 and TRBJ1-2; weak D call: TRBD1 (6 bases). V lost 0 bases, J lost 6 bases, and 12 bases lay in between. Germline CDR1 SGHRS, CDR2 YFSETQ. This CDR3 is 14 amino acids long. The CDR3 sequence: CASSLGRGEDGYTL. CDR3 coding DNA: TGCGCCAGCAGCTTGGGCAGGGGCGAGGATGGCTACACCCTC.

This clone came up a few times. The gene calls are TRBV4-2 and TRBJ2-6; TRBD1 aligns across 11 bases. CDR1 is LGHNA and CDR2 is YNFKEQ in the germline V gene. The trim removed 3 bases at V and 2 bases at J, leaving 3 bases unmatched. The CDR3 has 17 residues. This chain's CDR3 is CASSHGQGAAGANVLTF. The CDR3 nucleotides are TGTGCCAGCAGCCATGGACAGGGGGCTGCTGGGGCCAACGTCCTGACTTTC.

V and J are TRBV28 and TRBJ2-5; D is ambiguous. This CDR3 is built from 15 residues. Trimming cost V 5 bases and J 3 bases, with 16 bases left between them. CDR1 is MDHEN, CDR2 SYDVKM, per germline. The CDR3 coding sequence is TGTGCCAGCAGTCCAGCAGTCGAGACCAAAGAGACCCAGTACTTC. Its protein product is CASSPAVETKETQYF.

CDR3 nucleotide sequence: TGTGCCAGCAGCCCGGGACAACCCTCTGGGGCCAACGTCCTGACTTTC. Residues: CASSPGQPSGANVLTF. The chain combines TRBV11-2 with TRBJ2-6; weak D call: TRBD1 (6 bases). The CDR3 has 16 amino acids. The germline gives CDR1 SGHAT, CDR2 FQNNGV. V lost 5 bases to trimming and J lost 0 bases, with 11 bases between them.

The chain is built from TRBV5-4 and TRBJ2-5; 10 bases are shared with TRBD2. Judging by the DNA end, TRBJ2-7 fits better; the J call may be wrong. From germline, CDR1 is SGHNT and CDR2 YYREEE (reference sequence). The CDR3 runs 15 residues. DNA for the CDR3: TGTGCCAGCAGCTGGATTGGGACTAGCGAGTACGAGCAGTACTTC. Translated: CASSWIGTSEYEQYF.

The chain recombines TRBV19 with TRBJ1-1; no clear D gene. The V end lost 2 bases, the J end lost 2 bases, and 9 bases lay between the germline ends. The CDR3 is 14 amino acids. Germline CDR1 LNHDA, CDR2 SQIVND (reference sequence). CDR3 sequence reads: CASSISDGNTEAFF. The CDR3 DNA sequence: TGTGCCAGTAGTATATCGGACGGCAACACTGAAGCTTTCTTT.

J is TRBJ2-3 and V is TRBV27; D may match TRBD1 or TRBD2 (5 bases each). V lost 2 bases and J lost 2, with 5 bases in between. The CDR3 runs to 13 residues. Germline V CDR1 and CDR2: MNHEY, SMNVEV (reference sequence). The CDR3 spells CASSLGTTDTQYF. The CDR3 DNA sequence: TGTGCCAGCAGTTTAGGGACCACAGATACGCAGTATTTT.